Listed here are 21 T cell receptor beta chains from one sample, sequenced in a study of glioma-infiltrating T cells. Using RNA template, CDR3s of TCR alpha and beta were amplified with iRepertoire arm-PCR. MiXCR, run by TCRdb on the multiplex PCR reads, gives a single entry per CDR3 protein. Among over 130,000 distinct CDR3 sequences listed, 35% to 50% were seen once. Sequences were obtained from glioma tissue, nonneoplastic brain tissue, or PBMCs (not recorded which). These receptors all stem from a human donor with low-grade glioma or glioblastoma, undergoing nonglioma brain surgery, or in good health (not recorded which).

This clonotype was observed a few times. The chain recombines TRBV15 with TRBJ1-5, with D unclear. Germline assignment: CDR1 LNHNV and CDR2 YYDKDF (reference sequence). This CDR3 is 13 amino acids long. V lost 9 bases to trimming and J lost 11 bases, with 20 bases between them. The CDR3 DNA sequence: TGTGCCACTACCCGGGGAGTCTCAGAGGCCCAGCATTTT. Protein: CATTRGVSEAQHF.

The rearrangement uses TRBV18 and TRBJ2-1; 14 positions agree with TRBD2. Germline V gene data show CDR1 as KGHSH and CDR2 as LQKENI. There are 17 residues in the CDR3. V was pared by 3 bases and J by 9 bases, with 10 bases of the junction left unmatched. CDR3: CASSPPGTSGSSVEQFF. The DNA for the CDR3 is TGTGCCAGCTCACCGCCCGGGACTAGCGGGAGTTCTGTTGAGCAGTTCTTC. The full variable domain, rest sourced from reference TRBV18 and TRBJ2-1, is NAGVMQNPRHLVRRRGQEARLRCSPMKGHSHVYWYRQLPEEGLKFMVYLQKENIIDESGMPKERFSAEFPKEGPSILRIQQVVRGDSAAYFCASSPPGTSGSSVEQFFGPGTRLTVL.

V and J are TRBV28 and TRBJ2-7; 12 bases map to TRBD1. Per germline, CDR1 MDHEN and CDR2 SYDVKM. The J segment lost 0 bases and the V segment lost 4 bases, leaving 4 bases of the junction unmatched. This CDR3 region has 16 residues. CDR3 residues: CASSSPGQGASYEQYF. The CDR3 region has the DNA TGTGCCAGCAGTTCACCGGGACAGGGGGCCTCCTACGAGCAGTACTTC.

This chain joins TRBV30 and TRBJ2-1; 9 positions agree with TRBD1. CDR3 size: 12 residues. Germline lookup yields CDR1 GTSNPN and CDR2 SVGIG (reference sequence). V was clipped by 5 bases and J by 6 bases; unmatched bases: 2. The CDR3 DNA reads TGTGCCTGGGGGACAGGGATCAATGAGCAGTTCTTC. It yields the protein CAWGTGINEQFF.

The chain has TRBV20-1 and TRBJ2-4; a weak D match, TRBD1 (5 bases). CDR3 length: 15 residues. V was pared by 5 bases and J by 2 bases, with 16 bases between. Germline V CDR1 and CDR2: DFQATT, SNEGSKA (reference sequence). Here the CDR3 reads CSAATVGRSKNIQYF. The DNA of the CDR3 is TGCAGTGCTGCGACAGTAGGAAGGTCCAAAAACATTCAGTACTTC.

This rearrangement joins TRBV20-1 to TRBJ2-3; TRBD2 might be the D (5 bases). Deletions cut 1 base from V and 1 base from J, with 9 bases between. Per germline, CDR1 DFQATT and CDR2 SNEGSKA (reference sequence). This CDR3 has 14 residues. The CDR3: CSARVPEGTDTQYF. The CDR3 DNA sequence: TGCAGTGCTAGAGTCCCGGAGGGCACAGATACGCAGTATTTT.

The J gene is TRBJ2-7, the V gene TRBV6-2 or TRBV6-3; 8 bases align to TRBD2. CDR1 and CDR2 from the germline V gene are MNHEY and SVGEGT. There are 14 residues in the CDR3. The ends lost 7 bases at V and 4 bases at J; junction bases unmatched: 9. This CDR3 reads CASKGAGEGYEQYF. The CDR3 coding sequence is TGTGCCAGCAAAGGAGCGGGAGAGGGATACGAGCAGTACTTC.

V and J are TRBV3-1 and TRBJ2-3, with D possibly being TRBD1 or TRBD2 (5 bases each). With 1 base removed from V and 0 bases from J, the gap between germline ends came to 14 bases. Per the germline V gene, CDR1 is LGHDT and CDR2 is YNNKEL (reference sequence). The CDR3 is made up of 17 amino acids. For the CDR3, the DNA is TGTGCCAGCAGCCAAGGAGGGACCCAGGATAGCACAGATACGCAGTATTTT. Its protein is CASSQGGTQDSTDTQYF.

This clonotype appeared once. The CDR3 region has the DNA TGTGCCAGCAGACAACTCGGCGTGGTCCAAGAGACCCAGTACTTC. Translated: CASRQLGVVQETQYF. J is TRBJ2-5 and V is TRBV7-2; D ambiguous. CDR1 is SGHTA, CDR2 FQGNSA, per germline. This CDR3 has 15 residues. Trimming took off 6 bases at V and 1 base at J, with 15 bases between the two ends.

The gene calls are TRBV27 and TRBJ1-1, with 7 bases matching TRBD1. V lost 3 bases to trimming and J lost 2 bases; unmatched junction nucleotides: 9. CDR1 is MNHEY and CDR2 is SMNVEV in the germline V gene (reference sequence). CDR3 length equals 16 residues. The CDR3 DNA sequence: TGTGCCAGCAGTTTTTTCGGGACAGATACCAACACTGAAGCTTTCTTT. Translated, it gives CASSFFGTDTNTEAFF.

This clonotype was seen repeatedly, ten times or more. The chain joins TRBV6-2 or TRBV6-3 to TRBJ1-3; D is ambiguous. The V end lost 6 bases, the J end lost 8 bases, and 17 bases lay between the germline ends. Germline V gives CDR1 MNHEY, CDR2 SVGEGT. This CDR3 region has 14 residues. The CDR3 nucleotides read TGTGCCAGCAGCGAGCCGGACCGTCCTGACACCATATATTTT. Protein sequence: CASSEPDRPDTIYF.

The chain is built from TRBV15 and TRBJ2-3; 7 nucleotides match TRBD1. Germline CDR1 LNHNV, CDR2 YYDKDF (reference sequence). The junction had 8 bases not matched to a gene; V was cut back by 3 bases and J by 5 bases. The CDR3 is made up of 15 amino acids. CDR3 sequence: CATSSDRESIDTQYF. The CDR3 DNA reads TGTGCCACCAGCAGCGACAGGGAGTCGATAGATACGCAGTATTTT. Full variable domain (missing parts from reference TRBV15 and TRBJ2-3): DAMVIQNPRYQVTQFGKPVTLSCSQTLNHNVMYWYQQKSSQAPKLLFHYYDKDFNNEADTPDNFQSRRPNTSFCFLDIRSPGLGDTAMYLCATSSDRESIDTQYFGPGTRLTVL.

V and J are TRBV10-3 and TRBJ1-2; no clear D. This CDR3 has 14 amino acids. Looked up from germline, CDR1 is ENHRY and CDR2 is SYGVKD. V dropped 2 bases and J dropped 6 bases, with 13 bases sitting between them. The CDR3 region is CAISERSGADGYTF. As DNA, the CDR3 is TGTGCCATCAGTGAGCGATCAGGTGCCGATGGCTACACCTTC.

This clonotype was detected many times. The gene calls are TRBV29-1 and TRBJ1-1; 7 bases map to TRBD1. Unmatched junction bases numbered 4, after V lost 6 bases and J lost 3 bases. Germline lookup yields CDR1 SQVTM and CDR2 ANQGSEA. The CDR3 loop spans 12 amino acids. CDR3 region: CSVRTGHTEAFF. The CDR3 bases are TGCAGCGTCCGGACAGGCCACACTGAAGCTTTCTTT.

The chain employs TRBV10-3 and TRBJ1-1; tentatively, D is TRBD1 (5 bases). Germline V gives CDR1 ENHRY, CDR2 SYGVKD. The CDR3 is 14 amino acids. Trimming took 1 base from V and 5 from J, leaving 11 bases between them. CDR3 bases: TGTGCCATCAGTGAGTGGTCAGGGTCGACTGAAGCTTTCTTT. Protein: CAISEWSGSTEAFF.

This clonotype was observed a handful of times. This chain links TRBV7-2 with TRBJ2-7; no reliable D call. The CDR3 length is 13 residues. Trimming removed 5 bases at V and 3 bases at J, with 11 bases between. Per germline, CDR1 SGHTA and CDR2 FQGNSA. Here the CDR3 reads CASSLSTRYEQYF. CDR3 coding DNA: TGTGCCAGCAGCCTGTCCACCCGCTACGAGCAGTACTTC.

This clonotype was observed many times. This chain links TRBV6-6 with TRBJ2-1; 11 bases fit TRBD2. CDR1 and CDR2 (germline): MNHNY, SVGAGI (reference sequence). The junction had 5 bases not matched to a gene; V was cut back by 0 bases and J by 10 bases. This CDR3 contains 15 residues. CDR3 DNA: TGTGCCAGCAGTTACTCGGGGACTAGCGGTGGAGAGCAGTTCTTC. This translates into CASSYSGTSGGEQFF.

V usage is TRBV18 and J usage is TRBJ2-1; 12 bases match TRBD2. The CDR3 contains 16 residues. After removal of 3 bases from V and 12 bases from J, the junction contained 12 bases not matched to a gene. Germline CDR1 and CDR2: KGHSH and LQKENI. The CDR3 nucleotides are TGTGCCAGCTCACCTCCGGGACTAGCGGGCAAGCAGGGGCAGTTCTTC. Translation: CASSPPGLAGKQGQFF.

The gene calls are TRBV20-1 and TRBJ2-7; the D gene is possibly TRBD2 (5 bases). Germline assignment: CDR1 DFQATT and CDR2 SNEGSKA (reference sequence). The germline V and J ends were trimmed by 3 bases and 5 bases, with 14 bases remaining between them. This CDR3 comprises 13 residues. CDR3 loop: CSASEGGRDEQYF. In DNA form, the CDR3 reads TGCAGTGCTAGTGAGGGTGGTCGAGACGAGCAGTACTTC.

The CDR3 region has the DNA TGCGCCAGCAGCTTTGGACAGACTGAAGCTTTCTTT. Amino acid sequence: CASSFGQTEAFF. The chain joins TRBV5-1 to TRBJ1-1; a possible D gene is TRBD1 (6 bases). There are 12 residues in the CDR3. Per germline, CDR1 SGHRS and CDR2 YFSETQ. The V gene lost 2 bases and the J gene lost 5 bases, with 7 bases spanning the gap.

This clonotype was picked up a small number of times. This chain uses TRBV2 with TRBJ2-3, with 9 bases matching TRBD1. The CDR3 loop spans 13 amino acids. CDR1 is SNHLY, CDR2 FYNNEI, per germline. V trimming: 11 bases; J trimming: 3 bases; junction bases outside the gene matches: 6. CDR3 amino acids: CAGKGQGTDTQYF. Here the CDR3 DNA reads TGTGCCGGCAAAGGACAGGGGACAGATACGCAGTATTTT.